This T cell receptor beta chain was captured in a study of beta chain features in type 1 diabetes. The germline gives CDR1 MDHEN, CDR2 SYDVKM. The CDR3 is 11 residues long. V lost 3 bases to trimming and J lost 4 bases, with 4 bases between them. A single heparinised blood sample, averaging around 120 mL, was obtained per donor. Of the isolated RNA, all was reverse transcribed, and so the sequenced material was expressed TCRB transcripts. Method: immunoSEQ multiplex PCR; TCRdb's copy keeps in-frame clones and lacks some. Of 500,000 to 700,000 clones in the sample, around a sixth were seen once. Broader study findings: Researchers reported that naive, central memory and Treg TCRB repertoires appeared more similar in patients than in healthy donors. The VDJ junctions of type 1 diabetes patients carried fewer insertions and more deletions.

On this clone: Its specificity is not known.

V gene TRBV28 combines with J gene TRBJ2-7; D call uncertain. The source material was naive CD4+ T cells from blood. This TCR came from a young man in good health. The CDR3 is CASSLQYEQYF. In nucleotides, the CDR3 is TGTGCCAGCAGTTTGCAGTACGAGCAGTACTTC.